This T cell receptor beta chain was sequenced for a study of blood T cell repertoires in COVID-19 (dated by TCRdb to about 2020). Concerning the study at large: Collaborator samples came from the United States, Italy and Spain and covered acute and convalescent phases of COVID-19. The prospective study material was composed of cDNA or gDNA derived from T cells, B-cell-depleted T cells, or PBMCs. The dataset comprised deeply sampled blood TCRbeta repertoires from subjects exposed to, actively infected with, or recovered from COVID-19. The repertoires were released in a freely available public database meant as a resource for research on the immune response to SARS-CoV-2. Samples were obtained from the ongoing ImmuneRACE study (first 160 participants) and from over a thousand subjects provided by 6 global collaborators. A de-identified subject ID, COVID-19 status, age in years and sex were almost always included in the sample metadata. Where available, HLA class I and class II types were taken from metadata supplied by the sample provider and were not determined by assay-based typing.

Participants in the prospective study were enrolled through a virtual design, were aged roughly 18 to 95 years, and lived in approximately 25 United States geographic areas. To assign participants to cohorts, the prospective study relied on clinical history that participants themselves reported in a screening survey and a study questionnaire. Mobile phlebotomists in the prospective study collected whole blood, serum and a nasopharyngeal or oropharyngeal swab from every participant. Over an approximately 2-month period, participants in the prospective study had the option of providing additional blood draws and questionnaires. Prospective study blood samples were shipped either frozen or at room temperature before DNA extraction. As to this clone: The antigen it binds to is not known. Nothing much larger sits one base from this clone, and base qualities are not available.

TCRbeta CDR3 regions were amplified from genomic DNA using the immunoSEQ Assay, a bias-controlled multiplex PCR. In the authors' own workflow: Nucleated cell counts per sample were estimated from amplification of reference gene primers within the assay. To quantify the absolute abundance of each unique TCRbeta CDR3 rearrangement, sequence reads were collapsed and filtered. For each sample, productive Simpson clonality was calculated as the square root of Simpson's diversity index over productive rearrangements. TCRdb carries this immuneACCESS record with in-frame sequences only. Its versions omit some clonotypes, under half of them owing to an unresolved V gene in the studies checked, with the rest unexplained. The V and J calls and clone size were taken over from that table, and D and trimming were inferred from the DNA. The sample table holds roughly 69,000 clones, of which 70% to 90% were seen once. Together, the top ten hold approximately 3.5% of the sample.

The germline V end is reduced by 6 bases and the J end by 6 bases; junction bases left unmatched: 9. CDR1 and CDR2 are read off the germline V gene as SGHRS and YFSETQ. From the cysteine up to the phenylalanine, the CDR3 has a length of 15 residues. Just the 45-base CDR3 DNA is kept, in frame starting at base 1. The full study reports these points: Clinical and demographic metadata were provided uncurated, with the amount varying by source and participant.

The TCR originated in a woman in her thirties or forties with acute COVID-19. The sequenced sample was PBMCs or T cells enriched from blood (not recorded which). The rearrangement joined TRBV5-1 to TRBJ1-2; 12 bases in the middle match TRBD1. At the DNA level, the sequence is TGCGCCAGCAAACAACCGGGACAGGGGGCGGATGGCTACACCTTC. Its amino acids are CASKQPGQGADGYTF.